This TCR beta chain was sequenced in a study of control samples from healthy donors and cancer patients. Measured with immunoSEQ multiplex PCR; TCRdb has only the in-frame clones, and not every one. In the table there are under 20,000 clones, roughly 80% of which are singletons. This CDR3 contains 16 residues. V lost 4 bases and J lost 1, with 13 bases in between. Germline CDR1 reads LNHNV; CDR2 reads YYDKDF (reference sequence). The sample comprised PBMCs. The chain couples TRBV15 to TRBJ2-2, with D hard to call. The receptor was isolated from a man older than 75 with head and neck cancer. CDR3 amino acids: CATSNPHGQNTGELFF. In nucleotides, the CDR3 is TGTGCCACCAGCAATCCACACGGGCAGAACACCGGGGAGCTGTTTTTT.